This TCR beta chain was documented in a study of cytomegalovirus exposure and HLA in healthy donors. In regard to this clone: The antigen is not known.

TCRdb's copy holds only in-frame clones and misses some; the assay was immunoSEQ multiplex PCR. Counted here are over 60,000 clones, about 96% occurring once; the ten biggest clones make up around 2.2%. The study, taken as a whole, reports: Published work reported that the classifier diagnosed cytomegalovirus status with high specificity and sensitivity.

The sequenced sample consisted of PBMCs. The source of this sequence is a man younger than 35 in good health and CMV-seronegative.

The CDR3 protein is CASSRNPGQGGNQPQHF. The CDR3 region has the DNA TGCGCCAGCAGCCGGAACCCGGGACAAGGAGGCAATCAGCCCCAGCATTTT. The chain links TRBV4-1 to TRBJ1-5; D is possibly TRBD1 (6 bases). Per the germline V gene, CDR1 is MGHRA and CDR2 is YSYEKL. This CDR3 has 17 amino acids. V lost 4 bases, J lost 2 bases, and 18 bases lay in between.